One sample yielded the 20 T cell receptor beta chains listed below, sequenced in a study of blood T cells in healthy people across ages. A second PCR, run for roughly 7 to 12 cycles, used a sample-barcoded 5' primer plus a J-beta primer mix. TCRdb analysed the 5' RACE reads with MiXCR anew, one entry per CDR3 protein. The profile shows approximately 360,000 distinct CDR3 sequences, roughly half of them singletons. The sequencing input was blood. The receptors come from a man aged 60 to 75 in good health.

CDR3: CAWSSSGRAGEQYF. Here the CDR3 DNA reads TGTGCCTGGAGTTCTAGCGGGAGGGCCGGGGAGCAGTACTTC. This chain joins TRBV30 and TRBJ2-7; 12 nucleotides line up with TRBD2. The CDR3 sequence is 14 residues long. V lost 2 bases to trimming and J lost 7 bases; unmatched junction nucleotides: 6. Germline lookup yields CDR1 GTSNPN and CDR2 SVGIG (reference sequence).

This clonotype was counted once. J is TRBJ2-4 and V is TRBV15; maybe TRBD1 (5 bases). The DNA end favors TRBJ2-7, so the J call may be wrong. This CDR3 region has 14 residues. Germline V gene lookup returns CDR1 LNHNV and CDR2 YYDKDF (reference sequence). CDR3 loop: CATGVGQRRNEQYF. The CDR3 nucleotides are TGTGCCACCGGCGTGGGGCAAAGACGGAACGAGCAGTACTTC.

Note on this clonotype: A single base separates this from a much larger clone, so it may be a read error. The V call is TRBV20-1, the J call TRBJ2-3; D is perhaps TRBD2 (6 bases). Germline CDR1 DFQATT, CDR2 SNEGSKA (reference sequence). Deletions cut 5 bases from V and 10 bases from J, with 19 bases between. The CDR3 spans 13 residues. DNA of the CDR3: TGCAGTGCTCCTAAGGGGTCGGGGGATGCGCAGTATTTT. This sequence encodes CSAPKGSGDAQYF.

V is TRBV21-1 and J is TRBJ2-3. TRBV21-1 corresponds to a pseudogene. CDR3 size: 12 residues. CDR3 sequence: CASSDGADTQYF. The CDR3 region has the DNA TGTGCCAGCAGCGATGGGGCAGATACGCAGTATTTT.

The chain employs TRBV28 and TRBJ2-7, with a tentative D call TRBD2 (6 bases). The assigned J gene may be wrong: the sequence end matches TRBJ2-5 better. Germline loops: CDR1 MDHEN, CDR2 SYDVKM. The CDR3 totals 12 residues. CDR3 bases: TGTGCCAGCAACTCCGGGGGAGAGACCCAGTACTTC. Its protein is CASNSGGETQYF.

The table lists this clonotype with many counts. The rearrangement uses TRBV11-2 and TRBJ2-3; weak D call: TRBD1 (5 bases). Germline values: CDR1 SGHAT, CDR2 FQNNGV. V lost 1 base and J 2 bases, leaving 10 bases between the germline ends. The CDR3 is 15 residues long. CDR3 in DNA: TGTGCCAGCAGCTTAGGCGCAGGGTTCACAGATACGCAGTATTTT. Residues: CASSLGAGFTDTQYF.

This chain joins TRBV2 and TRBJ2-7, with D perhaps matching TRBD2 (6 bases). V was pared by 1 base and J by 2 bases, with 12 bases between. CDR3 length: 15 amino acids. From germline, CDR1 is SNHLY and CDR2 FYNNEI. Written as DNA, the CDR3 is TGTGCCAGCAGTGAAGAGGCGGGAACTACCTACGAGCAGTACTTC. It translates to CASSEEAGTTYEQYF.

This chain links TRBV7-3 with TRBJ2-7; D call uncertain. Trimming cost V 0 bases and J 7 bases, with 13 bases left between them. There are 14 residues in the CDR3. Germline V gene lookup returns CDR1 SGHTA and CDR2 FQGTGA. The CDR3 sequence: CASSLTPRRDEQYF. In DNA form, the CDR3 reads TGTGCCAGCAGCTTAACCCCCAGGAGAGATGAGCAGTACTTC. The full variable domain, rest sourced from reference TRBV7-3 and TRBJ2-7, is GAGVSQTPSNKVTEKGKYVELRCDPISGHTALYWYRQSLGQGPEFLIYFQGTGAADDSGLPNDRFFAVRPEGSVSTLKIQRTERGDSAVYLCASSLTPRRDEQYFGPGTRLTVT.

This CDR3 is CSAPNRGSSSYEQYF. The DNA of the CDR3 is TGCAGTGCCCCGAACAGGGGTAGTAGCTCCTACGAGCAGTACTTC. The V call is TRBV20-1, the J call TRBJ2-5; TRBD1 aligns across 7 bases. The J call may be wrong; the DNA end is better matched by TRBJ2-7. The CDR3 is 15 amino acids. Germline V gene lookup returns CDR1 DFQATT and CDR2 SNEGSKA (reference sequence).

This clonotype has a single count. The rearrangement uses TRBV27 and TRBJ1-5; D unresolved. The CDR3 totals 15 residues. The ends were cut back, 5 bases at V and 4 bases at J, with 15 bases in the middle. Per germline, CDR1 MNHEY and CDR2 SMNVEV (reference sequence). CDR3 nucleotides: TGTGCCAGCAGTCTTAAGGGAACGCTAAATCAGCCCCAGCATTTT. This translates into CASSLKGTLNQPQHF.

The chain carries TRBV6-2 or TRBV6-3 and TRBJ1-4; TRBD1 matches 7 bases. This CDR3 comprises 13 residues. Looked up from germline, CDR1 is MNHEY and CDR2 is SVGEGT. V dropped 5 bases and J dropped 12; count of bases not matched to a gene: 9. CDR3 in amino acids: CASSRRDRDELFF. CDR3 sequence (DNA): TGTGCCAGCAGTCGCCGGGACAGAGACGAACTGTTTTTT.

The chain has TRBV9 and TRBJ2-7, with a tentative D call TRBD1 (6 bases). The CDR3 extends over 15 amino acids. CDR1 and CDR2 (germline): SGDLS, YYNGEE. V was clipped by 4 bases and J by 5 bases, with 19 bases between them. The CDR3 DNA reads TGTGCCAGCAGCCATAGGGGGTATTCGACTAACGAGCAGTACTTC. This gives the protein CASSHRGYSTNEQYF.

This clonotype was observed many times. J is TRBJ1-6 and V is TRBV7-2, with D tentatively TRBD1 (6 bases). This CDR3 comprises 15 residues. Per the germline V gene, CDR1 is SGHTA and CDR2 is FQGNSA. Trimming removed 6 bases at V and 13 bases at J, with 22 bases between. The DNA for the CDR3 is TGTGCCAGCAGGTCAAGGGGGGAGGCTACAAGGCCCCTCCACTTT. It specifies CASRSRGEATRPLHF.

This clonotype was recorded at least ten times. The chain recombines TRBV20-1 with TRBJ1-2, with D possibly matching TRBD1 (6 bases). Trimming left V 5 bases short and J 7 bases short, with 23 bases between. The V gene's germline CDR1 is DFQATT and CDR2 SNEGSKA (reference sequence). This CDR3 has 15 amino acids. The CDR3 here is CSAHQGRARARGYTF. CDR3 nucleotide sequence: TGCAGTGCTCATCAGGGGAGGGCCCGAGCCCGTGGCTACACCTTC.

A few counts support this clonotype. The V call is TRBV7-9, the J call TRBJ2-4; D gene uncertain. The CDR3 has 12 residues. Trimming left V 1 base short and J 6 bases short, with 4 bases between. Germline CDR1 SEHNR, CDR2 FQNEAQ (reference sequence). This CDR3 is CASSLGLNIQYF. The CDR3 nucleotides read TGTGCCAGCAGCTTAGGCCTAAACATTCAGTACTTC.

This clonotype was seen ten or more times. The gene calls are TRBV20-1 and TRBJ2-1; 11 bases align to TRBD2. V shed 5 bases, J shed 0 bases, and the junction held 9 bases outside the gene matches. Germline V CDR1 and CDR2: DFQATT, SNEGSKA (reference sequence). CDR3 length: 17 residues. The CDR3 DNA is TGCAGTGCTCTCGGCCGGACTAGCGGGCACTCCTACAATGAGCAGTTCTTC. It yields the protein CSALGRTSGHSYNEQFF.

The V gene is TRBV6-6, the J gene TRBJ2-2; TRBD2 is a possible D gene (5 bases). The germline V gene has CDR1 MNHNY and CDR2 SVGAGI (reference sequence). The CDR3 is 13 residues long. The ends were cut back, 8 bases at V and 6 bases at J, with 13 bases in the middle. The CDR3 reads CASLEAEPGELFF. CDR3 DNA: TGTGCCAGCTTAGAAGCGGAGCCCGGGGAGCTGTTTTTT.

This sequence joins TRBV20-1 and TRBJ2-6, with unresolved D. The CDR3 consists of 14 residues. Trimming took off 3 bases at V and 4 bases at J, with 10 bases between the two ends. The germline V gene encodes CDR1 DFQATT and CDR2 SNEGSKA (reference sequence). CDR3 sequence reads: CSARTPSGANVLTF. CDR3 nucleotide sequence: TGCAGTGCTAGGACCCCCTCCGGGGCCAACGTCCTGACTTTC.

Written as DNA, the CDR3 is TGCAGCGTTGAAGATGCACTAGCGGGAGGGTCCTACAATGAGCAGTACTTC. Translated, it gives CSVEDALAGGSYNEQYF. The chain uses TRBV29-1 and TRBJ2-1; the match to TRBD2 covers 13 bases. The J call may be faulty, since TRBJ2-7 better matches the DNA end. Germline CDR1 is SQVTM and CDR2 is ANQGSEA. The CDR3 is 17 residues long.

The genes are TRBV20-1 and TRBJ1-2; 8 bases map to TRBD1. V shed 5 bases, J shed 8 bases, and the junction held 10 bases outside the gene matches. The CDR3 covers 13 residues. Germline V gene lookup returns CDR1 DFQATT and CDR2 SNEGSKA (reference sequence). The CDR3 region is CSAPHDRGGGYTF. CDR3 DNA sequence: TGCAGTGCTCCCCACGACAGGGGCGGAGGCTACACCTTC.